What follows are 9 T cell receptor beta chains derived from one specimen sequenced in a study of OX40 agonist ivuxolimab in advanced cancers. TCRdb's copy holds only in-frame clones and misses some; the assay was immunoSEQ multiplex PCR. There are about 94,000 clones in the sample; 91% occur only once, and about 0.89% lies in the top ten. This specimen consisted of CD4+ or CD8+ T cells sorted from blood, obtained in a trial of the OX40 agonist ivuxolimab. These receptors all come from an adult with an advanced solid tumor such as melanoma, head and neck, liver or kidney cancer.

The chain uses TRBV29-1 and TRBJ2-5; 11 nucleotides agree with TRBD2. After removal of 3 bases from V and 0 bases from J, the junction contained 6 bases not matched to a gene. CDR1 SQVTM and CDR2 ANQGSEA come from the germline V gene. This CDR3 spans 16 amino acids. CDR3 in DNA: TGCAGCGTTGAGGGGACGACTAGCGGGAACCAAGAGACCCAGTACTTC. This codes for CSVEGTTSGNQETQYF.

The V and J genes are TRBV19 and TRBJ2-2, with D possibly matching TRBD2 (6 bases). V lost 7 bases, J lost 9 bases, and 15 bases lay in between. CDR1 and CDR2 from the germline V gene are LNHDA and SQIVND (reference sequence). The length of the CDR3 is 13 residues. CDR3 in DNA: TGTGCCAGTACTGGGCTAGCGTACTGGGAGCTGTTTTTT. Its translation is CASTGLAYWELFF.

This CDR3 reads CASSLSGGASQPQHF. The CDR3, as DNA: TGTGCCAGCAGTCTTAGTGGAGGGGCCAGTCAGCCCCAGCATTTT. The chain employs TRBV7-9 and TRBJ1-5; TRBD1 might be the D (5 bases). Trimming took off 6 bases at V and 6 bases at J, with 18 bases between the two ends. In germline, CDR1 is SEHNR, CDR2 FQNEAQ (reference sequence). The CDR3 is 15 residues long. Drawing the rest from reference TRBV7-9 and TRBJ1-5, the complete variable domain is DTGVSQNPRHKITKRGQNVTFRCDPISEHNRLYWYRQTLGQGPEFLTYFQNEAQLEKSRLLSDRFSAERPKGSFSTLEIQRTEQGDSAMYLCASSLSGGASQPQHFGDGTRLSIL.

This clone is a singleton in its sample. J is TRBJ1-2 and V is TRBV4-3, with D uncertain. CDR3 length equals 14 residues. Germline-derived CDR1 and CDR2 are LGHNA and YSLEER. Trimming took off 0 bases at V and 5 bases at J, with 10 bases between the two ends. DNA of the CDR3: TGCGCCAGCAGCCAAGAAGCATTTGGGTATGGCTACACCTTC. Amino acid sequence: CASSQEAFGYGYTF.

The chain employs TRBV4-3 and TRBJ1-6; D gene unclear. The CDR3 extends over 15 amino acids. CDR1 and CDR2 from the germline V gene are LGHNA and YSLEER. V dropped 3 bases and J dropped 0 bases, with 6 bases sitting between them. The CDR3 protein is CASSQRSSYNSPLHF. The CDR3 DNA reads TGCGCCAGCAGCCAGCGGAGCTCCTATAATTCACCCCTCCACTTT.

The V gene is TRBV6-5, the J gene TRBJ1-2; TRBD1 matches 7 bases. Trimming at V came to 5 bases and at J to 7 bases, leaving 10 bases not matched to a gene. CDR3 length: 14 residues. Per germline, CDR1 MNHEY and CDR2 SVGAGI. The CDR3 sequence is CASSEVARGTGYTF. CDR3 DNA: TGTGCCAGCAGTGAAGTCGCCAGGGGGACTGGCTACACCTTC.

The chain has TRBV7-9 and TRBJ2-3; 7 bases match TRBD2. J lost 0 bases, V lost 3 bases, and 9 bases had no gene match. The CDR3 covers 17 residues. Germline V gives CDR1 SEHNR, CDR2 FQNEAQ (reference sequence). Written as DNA, the CDR3 is TGTGCCAGCAGCTTCGCAACGCTAGCGGACAGCACAGATACGCAGTATTTT. It translates to CASSFATLADSTDTQYF.

This sequence joins TRBV7-9 and TRBJ2-2; 7 bases agree with TRBD2. The ends lost 7 bases at V and 2 bases at J; junction bases unmatched: 10. CDR1 is SEHNR and CDR2 is FQNEAQ in the germline V gene (reference sequence). The CDR3 extends over 16 amino acids. The DNA for the CDR3 is TGTGCCAGCACCCCGAATGCTAGCGGAAACACCGGGGAGCTGTTTTTT. Amino acid sequence: CASTPNASGNTGELFF. The whole variable domain, remainder taken from reference TRBV7-9 and TRBJ2-2, is DTGVSQNPRHKITKRGQNVTFRCDPISEHNRLYWYRQTLGQGPEFLTYFQNEAQLEKSRLLSDRFSAERPKGSFSTLEIQRTEQGDSAMYLCASTPNASGNTGELFFGEGSRLTVL.

V is TRBV5-1 and J is TRBJ2-5; D might be TRBD1 (5 bases). Germline V gives CDR1 SGHRS, CDR2 YFSETQ. The CDR3 loop spans 14 amino acids. Trimming removed 0 bases from V and 5 bases from J, with 11 bases in between. The CDR3 loop is CASSLAQGSETQYF. CDR3 nucleotides: TGCGCCAGCAGCTTGGCCCAGGGTTCGGAGACCCAGTACTTC. Variable domain in full (rest from reference TRBV5-1 and TRBJ2-5): KAGVTQTPRYLIKTRGQQVTLSCSPISGHRSVSWYQQTPGQGLQFLFEYFSETQRNKGNFPGRFSGRQFSNSRSEMNVSTLELGDSALYLCASSLAQGSETQYFGPGTRLLVL.